Presented here are 3 T cell receptor beta chains from one specimen sequenced in a study of response to subunit inactivated influenza vaccine. TCRdb processed the RT-PCR reads anew with MiXCR; each CDR3 protein has one entry. The sample consists of approximately 310,000 distinct CDR3 sequences, roughly a fifth of them appearing once. Source: PBMCs from blood, taken 21 months after vaccination. These receptors originate from a man between 45 and 75 years old who received an inactivated influenza vaccine.

The rearrangement links TRBV4-3 to TRBJ1-4; a possible D gene is TRBD1 (5 bases). This CDR3 is built from 15 residues. CDR1 and CDR2 from the germline V gene are LGHNA and YSLEER. V lost 0 bases, J lost 4 bases, and 9 bases lay in between. The DNA of the CDR3 is TGCGCCAGCAGCCAAGAAGGCAGGGTTAATGAAAAACTGTTTTTT. Its protein product is CASSQEGRVNEKLFF.

V usage is TRBV7-2 and J usage is TRBJ2-2; D gene ambiguous. The CDR3 consists of 11 residues. The germline V and J ends were trimmed by 6 bases and 5 bases, with 4 bases remaining between them. Looked up from germline, CDR1 is SGHTA and CDR2 is FQGNSA. CDR3 DNA sequence: TGTGCCAGCAGTAAGACCGGGGAGCTGTTTTTT. Protein product: CASSKTGELFF.

A few counts support this clonotype. The chain employs TRBV27 and TRBJ1-1, with unresolved D. The CDR3 sequence is 14 residues long. Per germline, CDR1 MNHEY and CDR2 SMNVEV (reference sequence). Trimming removed 9 bases at V and 6 bases at J, with 20 bases between. The CDR3 sequence: CARRSRWRFAEAFF. CDR3 DNA sequence: TGTGCCAGGAGGTCTAGGTGGCGGTTCGCTGAAGCTTTCTTT.